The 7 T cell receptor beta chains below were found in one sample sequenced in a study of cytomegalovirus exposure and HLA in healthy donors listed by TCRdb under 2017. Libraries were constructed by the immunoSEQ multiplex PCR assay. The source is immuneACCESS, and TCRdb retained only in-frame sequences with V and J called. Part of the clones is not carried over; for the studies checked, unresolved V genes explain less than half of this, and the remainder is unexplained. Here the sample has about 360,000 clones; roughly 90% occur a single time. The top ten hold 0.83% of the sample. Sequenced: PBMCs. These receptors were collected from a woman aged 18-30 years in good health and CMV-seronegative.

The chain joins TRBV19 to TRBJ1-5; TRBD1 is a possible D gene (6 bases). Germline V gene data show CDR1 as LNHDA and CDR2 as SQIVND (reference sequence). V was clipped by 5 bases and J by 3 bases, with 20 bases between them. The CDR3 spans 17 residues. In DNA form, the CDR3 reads TGTGCCAGTAGTCGGATGGGGGGGGCGAGGGCCAATCAGCCCCAGCATTTT. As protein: CASSRMGGARANQPQHF.

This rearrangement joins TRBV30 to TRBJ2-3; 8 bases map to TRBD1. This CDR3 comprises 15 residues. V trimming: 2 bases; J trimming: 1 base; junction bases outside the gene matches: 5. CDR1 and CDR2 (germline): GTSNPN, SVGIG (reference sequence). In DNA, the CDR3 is TGTGCCTGGAGTATTTTGGGACAGGGCACAGATACGCAGTATTTT. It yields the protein CAWSILGQGTDTQYF.

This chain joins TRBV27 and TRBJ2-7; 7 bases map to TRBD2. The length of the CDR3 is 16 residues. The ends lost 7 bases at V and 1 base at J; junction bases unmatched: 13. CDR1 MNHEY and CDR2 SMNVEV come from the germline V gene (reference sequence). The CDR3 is CASTPHASGTSYEQYF. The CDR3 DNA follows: TGTGCCAGCACCCCCCATGCGAGCGGGACTTCCTACGAGCAGTACTTC.

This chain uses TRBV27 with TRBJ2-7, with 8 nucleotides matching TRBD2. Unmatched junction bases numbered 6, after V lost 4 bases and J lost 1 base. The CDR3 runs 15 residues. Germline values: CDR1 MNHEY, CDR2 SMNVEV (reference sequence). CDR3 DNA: TGTGCCAGCAGTTCCTCCCCTAGCGGGTCCTACGAGCAGTACTTC. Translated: CASSSSPSGSYEQYF.

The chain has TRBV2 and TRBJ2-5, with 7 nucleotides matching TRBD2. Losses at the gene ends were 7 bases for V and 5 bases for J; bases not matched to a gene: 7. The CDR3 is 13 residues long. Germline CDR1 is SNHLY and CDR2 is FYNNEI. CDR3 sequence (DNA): TGTGCCAGCACACGGGGGGTAGGGGAGACCCAGTACTTC. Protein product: CASTRGVGETQYF.

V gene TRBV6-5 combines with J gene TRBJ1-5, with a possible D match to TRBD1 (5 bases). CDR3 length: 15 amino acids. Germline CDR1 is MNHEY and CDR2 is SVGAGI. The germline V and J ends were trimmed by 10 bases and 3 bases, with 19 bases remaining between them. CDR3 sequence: CANLVTAGPNQPQHF. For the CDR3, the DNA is TGTGCCAACTTAGTTACGGCAGGGCCCAATCAGCCCCAGCATTTT.

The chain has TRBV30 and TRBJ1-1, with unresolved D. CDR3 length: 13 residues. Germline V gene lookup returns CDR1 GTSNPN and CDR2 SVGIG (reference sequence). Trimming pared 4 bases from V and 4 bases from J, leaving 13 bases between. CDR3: CAWTDGVTTEAFF. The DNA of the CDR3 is TGTGCCTGGACGGATGGAGTCACCACTGAAGCTTTCTTT. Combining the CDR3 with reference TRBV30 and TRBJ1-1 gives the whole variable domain SQTIHQWPATLVQPVGSPLSLECTVEGTSNPNLYWYRQAAGRGLQLLFYSVGIGQISSEVPQNLSASRPQDRQFILSSKKLLLSDSGFYLCAWTDGVTTEAFFGQGTRLTVV.